This T cell receptor beta chain was sequenced during a study of a mutant IDH1 vaccine in newly diagnosed glioma (dated by TCRdb to the early 2020s). With respect to the entire study: Patients received eight vaccinations in weeks 1, 3, 5, 7, 11, 15, 19 and 23, corresponding to visits V03 through V10. Prior to enrollment, standard therapy consisting of radiotherapy alone, temozolomide alone, or radiochemotherapy with temozolomide had been administered to patients, with the combination being received by most patients. For exploratory analyses, roughly 25 treated patients had longitudinal TCRB deep sequencing done wherever samples were available. Six visits were used for peripheral blood collection: V03 (baseline), V05, V07, V10, V12 and V13. Vaccination started 4-6 weeks after radiotherapy alone, or was given together with temozolomide cycles in the groups whose treatment included chemotherapy. The roughly 34 treated patients were roughly 62% male and approximately 40% female, with a mean age of approximately 40 years.

On this clone: What this receptor recognizes is not known. No much larger clone exists at a distance of one base, and base qualities are not known.

For CDR1 and CDR2, the germline V gene lists SGHTS and YDEGEE. The CDR3 holds 17 amino acids from the cysteine to the phenylalanine. Only CDR3 DNA remains: 51 bases, in frame from the first base. V has 1 base trimmed and J has 4 bases trimmed; junction bases matching no gene number 9. The research as a whole found: Availability determined which PBMC samples were chosen for TCRB deep sequencing. According to the authors, sample limitations meant that analyses of patient blood samples could not be reproduced. Pseudoprogression seemed to be unrelated to changes in the top peripheral T cell clonotypes found by TCRB sequencing. Immune responses induced by the vaccine were seen in about 93% of patients across multiple MHC alleles.

The method behind the library was the immunoSEQ multiplex PCR assay. The hsTCRB Kit was used according to the manufacturer's protocol to amplify rearranged TCR beta chain sequences. Sequencing of TCRB libraries was carried out on an Illumina MiSeq. In the original analysis: The proprietary platform of the kit vendor was used for demultiplexing, trimming and gene mapping. The source is immuneACCESS, and TCRdb retained only in-frame sequences with V and J called. Part of the clones is not carried over; for the studies checked, unresolved V genes explain less than half of this, and the remainder is unexplained. V, J and clone size were drawn from that table, and D and trimming were deduced from the DNA. The sample table holds around 78,000 clones, of which 90% to 95% were seen once. Jointly, the top ten make up under 0.7% of the sample. The time point label for this specimen denotes: week 5, during vaccination. Every vaccine dose consisted of 300 ug of a 20-mer mutant IDH1 peptide in Montanide, administered subcutaneously together with topical imiquimod. Donors had newly diagnosed WHO grade 3 or 4 IDH1-mutant astrocytomas with loss of nuclear ATRX. The samples were drawn from NOA16, a multicentre, single-arm, open-label phase I trial in Germany that tested a mutant IDH1 peptide vaccine in humans for the first time. Genomic DNA for TCRB sequencing was extracted from EDTA blood using the DNeasy Blood and Tissue Kit.

Sample: PBMCs, taken from a glioma patient whose treatment included an IDH1 peptide vaccine. This sequence originates from a woman aged 45-65 years with glioma. The sequence links TRBV5-8 to TRBJ2-3; 10 bases in the junction line up with TRBD1. For the CDR3, the sequence is CASSLYGQGGEADTQYF. The sequenced DNA is TGTGCCAGCAGCTTGTATGGACAGGGGGGCGAGGCAGATACGCAGTATTTT.